The entry below describes one TCR beta chain. These data are taken from a study of blood T cell repertoires in COVID-19. Whole-study context: PBMCs, B-cell-depleted T cells, or T cells provided the cDNA or gDNA that made up the material.

Deletions cut 2 bases from V and 7 bases from J, with 18 bases between. There are 16 residues in the CDR3. Per germline, CDR1 SGHAT and CDR2 FQNNGV. Profiled with immunoSEQ multiplex PCR; TCRdb holds only in-frame clones, not every one. The sample lists 400,000 to 550,000 clones; around 88% were seen once. Sequences were obtained from peripheral blood. The clonotype originates from a woman aged 25 to 39 with acute or convalescent COVID-19. The chain combines TRBV11-2 with TRBJ2-1; possible D gene TRBD2, 7 bases. CDR3 region: CASSLRGGADGNEQFF. For the CDR3, the DNA is TGTGCCAGCAGCTTACGAGGGGGGGCTGACGGGAATGAGCAGTTCTTC.